This TCR beta chain was identified in a study of shared clonotypes between healthy human individuals. The wider study: CD4 naive and CD4 memory each took three plates per donor, while CD8 naive took two and CD8 memory one.

Study-wide results and caveats: Researchers sampled only blood; tissue repertoires likely differ.

Free of recent acute infections or vaccinations, the donors were healthy HIV-negative adults. The CDR3 extends over 13 amino acids. CDR1 and CDR2 from the germline V gene are GTSNPN and SVGIG (reference sequence). The ends lost 7 bases at V and 5 bases at J; junction bases unmatched: 6. As regards this clone: Its specificity is not known.

For each subset, genomic DNA was distributed in equal portions over several immunoSEQ plates. Produced via immunoSEQ multiplex PCR; TCRdb's table is partial and in-frame only. Of about 690,000 clones listed, 90% are singletons. The sample comprised memory CD8+ T cells from PBMCs. The subset was: CD45RO+ cells pooled with CCR7-negative TemRA cells. This TCR came from a man aged 18-30 years in good health. Some clones in this sample may be carry-over from other donors' samples. The gene calls are TRBV30 and TRBJ1-5; 9 bases match TRBD1. Written as DNA, the CDR3 is TGTGCCTACGGGACAGGGTACGATCAGCCCCAGCATTTT. This gives the protein CAYGTGYDQPQHF.